A selection of T cell receptor beta chains follows, all from one sample in a study of T cells after yellow fever vaccination. Using its own MiXCR run on the 5' RACE reads, TCRdb lists one record per CDR3 protein. This sample has 450,000 to 550,000 distinct CDR3 sequences; 15% to 20% occur once, and the top ten carry roughly an eighth. The material sequenced was PBMCs, taken 15 days after the yellow fever booster vaccination. These receptors came from a young man who received the YFV17D yellow fever vaccine. Both conserved end residues are part of each CDR3. Fields, in order: D gene, J gene, V gene, clone size, CDR3 protein, CDR3 DNA. D genes are given only for firm matches. Only some rows state a clone size, as once, few, many or a class for expanded clones.

d_call: TRBD1; j_call: TRBJ2-7; v_call: TRBV5-6; clone_size: -; cdr3_aa: CASSLTPGQGSYEQYF; cdr3_nt: TGTGCCAGCAGCCTCACACCGGGACAGGGTTCCTACGAGCAGTACTTC
d_call: -; j_call: TRBJ2-3; v_call: TRBV7-6; clone_size: few; cdr3_aa: CASSLEEVSSSQYF; cdr3_nt: TGTGCCAGCAGCTTAGAGGAAGTTTCATCATCGCAGTATTTT
d_call: -; j_call: TRBJ2-1; v_call: TRBV29-1; clone_size: few; cdr3_aa: CSVEVSNLRFF; cdr3_nt: TGCAGCGTTGAAGTGTCGAACCTCCGGTTCTTC
d_call: -; j_call: TRBJ2-1; v_call: TRBV20-1; clone_size: -; cdr3_aa: CSAKGEYGNEQFF; cdr3_nt: TGCAGTGCAAAGGGGGAGTACGGGAATGAGCAGTTCTTC
d_call: -; j_call: TRBJ2-1; v_call: TRBV6-5; clone_size: -; cdr3_aa: CASSYEGRSYNEQFF; cdr3_nt: TGTGCCAGCAGTTACGAGGGCCGCTCCTACAATGAGCAGTTCTTC
d_call: TRBD2; j_call: TRBJ2-7; v_call: TRBV18; clone_size: few; cdr3_aa: CASSPGLAGKIEQYF; cdr3_nt: TGTGCCAGCTCACCAGGGCTAGCGGGAAAGATCGAGCAGTACTTC
d_call: -; j_call: TRBJ2-5; v_call: TRBV18; clone_size: few; cdr3_aa: CASSQIFGWETQYF; cdr3_nt: TGTGCCAGCTCACAGATCTTCGGGTGGGAGACCCAGTACTTC
d_call: TRBD2; j_call: TRBJ2-1; v_call: TRBV11-2; clone_size: -; cdr3_aa: CASSWTSGISGNEQFF; cdr3_nt: TGTGCCAGCAGCTGGACTAGCGGGATAAGCGGGAATGAGCAGTTCTTC
d_call: -; j_call: TRBJ2-2; v_call: TRBV7-2; clone_size: few; cdr3_aa: CASSSSAAGTGELFF; cdr3_nt: TGTGCCAGCAGCTCCTCCGCCGCGGGCACCGGGGAGCTGTTTTTT
d_call: -; j_call: TRBJ2-1; v_call: TRBV20-1; clone_size: -; cdr3_aa: CSARGVEQFF; cdr3_nt: TGCAGTGCTAGAGGGGTTGAGCAGTTCTTC
d_call: -; j_call: TRBJ1-4; v_call: TRBV7-9; clone_size: few; cdr3_aa: CASSLRQPATNEKLFF; cdr3_nt: TGTGCCAGCAGCCTGCGACAGCCTGCAACTAATGAAAAACTGTTTTTT
d_call: -; j_call: TRBJ2-5; v_call: TRBV18; clone_size: few; cdr3_aa: CASSPPMGQETQYF; cdr3_nt: TGTGCCAGCTCACCACCGATGGGTCAAGAGACCCAGTACTTC
d_call: -; j_call: TRBJ2-2; v_call: TRBV10-3; clone_size: -; cdr3_aa: CAANGPANTGELFF; cdr3_nt: TGTGCCGCGAATGGCCCCGCTAACACCGGGGAGCTGTTTTTT
d_call: -; j_call: TRBJ1-1; v_call: TRBV11-2; clone_size: few; cdr3_aa: CASSRTVEAAAFF; cdr3_nt: TGTGCCAGCAGCAGGACAGTTGAAGCGGCAGCTTTCTTT
d_call: -; j_call: TRBJ1-2; v_call: TRBV7-2; clone_size: -; cdr3_aa: CASGDVRGVGGYTF; cdr3_nt: TGTGCCAGCGGTGATGTCAGGGGAGTGGGTGGCTACACCTTC
d_call: -; j_call: TRBJ2-7; v_call: TRBV20-1; clone_size: few; cdr3_aa: CSARGMGQLYEQYF; cdr3_nt: TGCAGTGCTCGCGGGATGGGACAGCTCTACGAGCAGTACTTC
d_call: TRBD2; j_call: TRBJ2-1; v_call: TRBV20-1; clone_size: few; cdr3_aa: CSAVRTSGGNEQFF; cdr3_nt: TGCAGTGCTGTTAGGACTAGCGGGGGGAATGAGCAGTTCTTC
d_call: TRBD2; j_call: TRBJ2-4; v_call: TRBV20-1; clone_size: many; cdr3_aa: CSATGGSGNIQYF; cdr3_nt: TGCAGTGCTACTGGCGGGAGCGGAAACATTCAGTACTTC
d_call: -; j_call: TRBJ1-1; v_call: TRBV6-5; clone_size: -; cdr3_aa: CASSYGGLVNTEAFF; cdr3_nt: TGTGCCAGCAGTTACGGGGGGCTGGTGAACACTGAAGCTTTCTTT
d_call: TRBD1; j_call: TRBJ2-2; v_call: TRBV29-1; clone_size: few; cdr3_aa: CSVVGQGRTGELFF; cdr3_nt: TGCAGCGTCGTTGGACAGGGGAGAACCGGGGAGCTGTTTTTT
d_call: TRBD1; j_call: TRBJ2-7; v_call: TRBV20-1; clone_size: few; cdr3_aa: CSARFRGPYEQYF; cdr3_nt: TGCAGTGCTAGATTCAGGGGGCCGTACGAGCAGTACTTC
d_call: -; j_call: TRBJ2-3; v_call: TRBV7-2; clone_size: few; cdr3_aa: CASSFTSIGDTQYF; cdr3_nt: TGTGCCAGCAGCTTCACCTCGATTGGGGATACGCAGTATTTT
d_call: -; j_call: TRBJ2-7; v_call: TRBV27; clone_size: -; cdr3_aa: CASSSQGFIYEQYF; cdr3_nt: TGTGCCAGCAGTTCACAGGGTTTCATTTACGAGCAGTACTTC
d_call: TRBD2; j_call: TRBJ2-1; v_call: TRBV6-6; clone_size: few; cdr3_aa: CASTLGREKIF; cdr3_nt: TGTGCCAGCACCCTAGGGCGGGAGAAGATCTTC
d_call: TRBD1; j_call: TRBJ2-1; v_call: TRBV20-1; clone_size: few; cdr3_aa: CSATRQGYTYNEQFF; cdr3_nt: TGCAGTGCTACTCGACAGGGGTATACCTACAATGAGCAGTTCTTC
d_call: -; j_call: TRBJ2-7; v_call: TRBV5-1; clone_size: -; cdr3_aa: CASSLELVGTEQYF; cdr3_nt: TGCGCCAGCAGCTTGGAGTTAGTGGGGACAGAGCAGTACTTC
d_call: TRBD1; j_call: TRBJ2-3; v_call: TRBV20-1; clone_size: few; cdr3_aa: CSAIRQGGWNTDTQYF; cdr3_nt: TGCAGTGCTATCAGACAGGGGGGGTGGAACACAGATACGCAGTATTTT
d_call: TRBD1; j_call: TRBJ2-5; v_call: TRBV20-1; clone_size: -; cdr3_aa: CSAHSPGQVGETQYF; cdr3_nt: TGCAGTGCTCATTCCCCGGGACAGGTTGGGGAGACCCAGTACTTC
d_call: -; j_call: TRBJ2-7; v_call: TRBV18; clone_size: -; cdr3_aa: CASSPTQENEQYF; cdr3_nt: TGTGCCAGCTCACCAACCCAGGAGAACGAGCAGTACTTC